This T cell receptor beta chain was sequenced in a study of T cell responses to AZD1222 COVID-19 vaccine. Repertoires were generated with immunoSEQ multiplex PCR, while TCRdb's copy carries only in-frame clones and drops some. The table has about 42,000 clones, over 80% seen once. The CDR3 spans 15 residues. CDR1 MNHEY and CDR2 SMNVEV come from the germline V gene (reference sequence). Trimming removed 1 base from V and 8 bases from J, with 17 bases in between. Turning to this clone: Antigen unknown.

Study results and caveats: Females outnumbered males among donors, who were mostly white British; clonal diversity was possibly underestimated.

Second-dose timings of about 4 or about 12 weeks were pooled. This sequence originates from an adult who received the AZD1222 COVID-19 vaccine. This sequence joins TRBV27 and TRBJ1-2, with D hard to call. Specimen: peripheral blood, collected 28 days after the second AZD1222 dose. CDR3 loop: CASSLLGAGERGYTF. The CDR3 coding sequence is TGTGCCAGCAGTTTATTGGGCGCCGGGGAGCGGGGCTACACCTTC.